Listed here are 4 T cell receptor beta chains from one sample, sequenced in a study of spatial heterogeneity in lung cancer (dated by TCRdb to about 2019). The library was obtained by 5' RACE. Reads for this sample came from a NextSeq 500. TCRdb reworked the public reads: Q25 trimming with fastp, MiXCR clone assembly, productive beta chains retained. Rows matching on CDR3 protein sequence are summarized as one entry with the most common DNA and genes. The sample table records 10,000 to 15,000 distinct CDR3 sequences; under 4% of these occur just once. The top ten clones comprise 40% to 45% of the sample. The meaning of the sample's time point label: sample taken at primary tumor resection. TCR sequencing used whole RNA extracted from tumor and nontumor lung tissue, or from cryopreserved PBMC samples, without cell sorting. The source was PBMCs, collected at surgery. The origin of the receptors is a male donor with early-stage non-small cell lung cancer.

This clonotype was detected ten times or more. This beta chain appears as a stray read in a library generated for alpha chains; its size is not informative. The chain recombines TRBV4-1 with TRBJ2-2; the match to TRBD2 covers 14 bases. CDR1 is MGHRA and CDR2 is YSYEKL in the germline V gene. The V gene end was trimmed by 1 base and the J gene end by 4 bases; junction bases not matched to a gene: 5. The CDR3 length is 18 residues. CDR3 residues: CASSQGGLAGVGTGELFF. CDR3 in DNA: TGCGCCAGCAGCCAAGGGGGACTAGCGGGAGTGGGCACCGGGGAGCTGTTTTTT.

In the case of this clonotype: Because this beta chain is a stray read in a library intended to capture alpha chains, its abundance should not be given much weight. V is TRBV7-2 and J is TRBJ2-7, with 7 bases fitting TRBD1. The J segment lost 3 bases and the V segment lost 5 bases, leaving 4 bases of the junction unmatched. The CDR3 is 13 residues long. The germline CDR1 and CDR2 sequences are SGHTA and FQGNSA. This chain's CDR3 is CASSLGQNYEQYF. The CDR3 region has the DNA TGTGCCAGCAGCCTGGGACAGAACTACGAGCAGTACTTC.

This clonotype was seen at least ten times. Within a library made for alpha chains, this beta chain is off target, and its count is uninformative. The J gene is TRBJ2-3, the V gene TRBV4-1; weak D call: TRBD2 (5 bases). The germline gives CDR1 MGHRA, CDR2 YSYEKL. This CDR3 spans 17 amino acids. The V end lost 2 bases, the J end lost 2 bases, and 17 bases lay between the germline ends. The chain's CDR3 is CASSQLPGVAITDTQYF. Here the CDR3 DNA reads TGCGCCAGCAGCCAACTCCCCGGGGTTGCGATCACAGATACGCAGTATTTT.

This clonotype was seen at least ten times. Being off target in a library aimed at alpha chains, this beta chain has a size of little meaning. The chain links TRBV12-3 or TRBV12-4 to TRBJ1-2; D is uncertain. V was trimmed by 2 bases and J by 5 bases, leaving 6 bases between them. The CDR3 has 12 amino acids. CDR3 nucleotide sequence: TGTGCCAGCAGTTTAACGGCATATGGCTACACCTTC. It encodes CASSLTAYGYTF.